What follows are 28 T cell receptor beta chains derived from one specimen sequenced in a study of blood T cell repertoires in COVID-19. Using immunoSEQ multiplex PCR, the repertoire was profiled, and TCRdb retains in-frame clones only, with some absent. The sample lists approximately 28,000 clones; 65% to 85% were seen once. Sequencing was carried out using peripheral blood. The source is a woman aged 60-75 years with acute or convalescent COVID-19.

The J gene is TRBJ1-1, the V gene TRBV29-1; D gene ambiguous. The CDR3 has 11 residues. CDR1 SQVTM and CDR2 ANQGSEA come from the germline V gene. V was cut by 5 bases and J by 1 base, with 5 bases left in between. CDR3 residues: CSVRENTEAFF. The CDR3 region has the DNA TGCAGCGTTCGGGAGAACACTGAAGCTTTCTTT.

The rearrangement links TRBV5-6 to TRBJ2-7; 12 bases are a match to TRBD1. V lost 7 bases to trimming and J lost 5 bases; unmatched junction nucleotides: 13. The germline CDR1 and CDR2 sequences are SGHDT and YYEEEE. The CDR3 covers 16 residues. The DNA of the CDR3 is TGTGCCAGCCGGAGGGTGGGACAGGGGGCCGTACACGAGCAGTACTTC. It translates to CASRRVGQGAVHEQYF.

V and J are TRBV5-4 and TRBJ1-4; D is perhaps TRBD1 (6 bases). CDR1 and CDR2 from the germline V gene are SGHNT and YYREEE (reference sequence). The CDR3 has 15 residues. Between the trimmed V and J ends, which lost 3 bases and 7 bases, there was a span of 16 bases. The CDR3: CASSYQGRFSEKLFF. In DNA, the CDR3 is TGTGCCAGCAGCTACCAGGGGAGATTTTCTGAAAAACTGTTTTTT.

The chain couples TRBV6-4 to TRBJ2-3; perhaps TRBD1 as D (6 bases). The germline V and J ends were trimmed by 3 bases and 0 bases, with 13 bases remaining between them. This CDR3 is built from 16 residues. The germline gives CDR1 MRHNA, CDR2 SNTAGT. The CDR3 DNA sequence: TGTGCCAGCAGTGAAGGGACACACTTAAGCACAGATACGCAGTATTTT. Its protein product is CASSEGTHLSTDTQYF.

The chain employs TRBV6-5 and TRBJ2-3; 8 nucleotides match TRBD1. CDR1 is MNHEY and CDR2 is SVGAGI in the germline V gene. V shed 5 bases, J shed 1 base, and the junction held 5 bases outside the gene matches. This CDR3 spans 15 amino acids. The CDR3 loop is CASSLQGVGTDTQYF. CDR3 DNA sequence: TGTGCCAGCAGTCTACAGGGGGTAGGCACAGATACGCAGTATTTT.

CDR3: CASRLRAGQATEAFF. The CDR3 region has the DNA TGTGCCAGCAGACTAAGGGCCGGACAGGCAACTGAAGCTTTCTTT. The chain carries TRBV6-5 and TRBJ1-1; 7 nucleotides line up with TRBD1. The V segment lost 6 bases and the J segment 5 bases; nucleotides outside the gene matches: 12. Germline CDR1 is MNHEY and CDR2 is SVGAGI. This CDR3 is 15 amino acids long.

The chain is built from TRBV13 and TRBJ1-1, with 8 nucleotides matching TRBD1. J gave up 4 bases and V 0 bases, and 4 bases lay outside the gene matches. CDR3 length equals 15 residues. The germline CDR1 and CDR2 sequences are PRHDT and FYEKMQ (reference sequence). CDR3 DNA sequence: TGTGCCAGCAGCTTAGGGGACAGGGTGTCCACTGAAGCTTTCTTT. Encoded protein: CASSLGDRVSTEAFF.

This chain connects TRBV30 to TRBJ1-6; no clear D. In germline, CDR1 is GTSNPN, CDR2 SVGIG (reference sequence). This CDR3 has 14 amino acids. The germline V and J ends were trimmed by 4 bases and 6 bases, with 13 bases remaining between them. CDR3 in amino acids: CAWNGDGFNSPLHF. Written as DNA, the CDR3 is TGTGCCTGGAACGGGGATGGATTTAATTCACCCCTCCACTTT.

V gene TRBV11-3 combines with J gene TRBJ2-1; no reliable D call. The V and J ends lost 2 bases and 4 bases respectively, with 9 bases between them. Germline V gene data show CDR1 as SGHNT and CDR2 as YENEEA. CDR3 size: 14 residues. CDR3 sequence (DNA): TGTGCCAGCAGCTTAAAAACAGAATACAATGAGCAGTTCTTC. Translated, it gives CASSLKTEYNEQFF.

The chain recombines TRBV2 with TRBJ1-6, with 8 positions matching TRBD1. Germline CDR1 reads SNHLY; CDR2 reads FYNNEI. V shed 8 bases, J shed 7 bases, and the junction held 16 bases outside the gene matches. This CDR3 spans 17 amino acids. The CDR3 protein is CASLRDRGTRYNSPLHF. The CDR3 nucleotides are TGTGCCAGCCTCCGAGACAGGGGTACTCGGTACAATTCACCCCTCCACTTT. Using reference TRBV2 and TRBJ1-6 for the parts outside the CDR3, the full variable domain is EPEVTQTPSHQVTQMGQEVILRCVPISNHLYFYWYRQILGQKVEFLVSFYNNEISEKSEIFDDQFSVERPDGSNFTLKIRSTKLEDSAMYFCASLRDRGTRYNSPLHFGNGTRLTVT.

The CDR3: CASSDDWGAEQYF. In DNA, the CDR3 is TGTGCCAGCAGCGACGACTGGGGCGCCGAGCAGTACTTC. J is TRBJ2-7 and V is TRBV7-2; possible D gene TRBD1, 5 bases. In germline, CDR1 is SGHTA, CDR2 FQGNSA. The CDR3 runs to 13 residues. The V gene lost 5 bases and the J gene lost 6 bases, with 14 bases spanning the gap.

This rearrangement joins TRBV5-1 to TRBJ2-1; 9 nucleotides align to TRBD2. V was clipped by 3 bases and J by 2 bases; unmatched bases: 3. Germline V CDR1 and CDR2: SGHRS, YFSETQ. The CDR3 covers 15 residues. DNA for the CDR3: TGCGCCAGCAGCTCGGTAGCGGGGGCCTACAATGAGCAGTTCTTC. Translation gives CASSSVAGAYNEQFF.

The rearrangement joins TRBV5-1 to TRBJ1-2, with 7 bases matching TRBD1. After removal of 4 bases from V and 2 bases from J, the junction contained 11 bases not matched to a gene. The V gene's germline CDR1 is SGHRS and CDR2 YFSETQ. This CDR3 spans 16 amino acids. CDR3 nucleotides: TGCGCCAGCAGCCGGGACGCAGGGGGGATCAACTATGGCTACACCTTC. It yields the protein CASSRDAGGINYGYTF.

V usage is TRBV7-3 and J usage is TRBJ2-1, with D unresolved. V was clipped by 5 bases and J by 4 bases, with 12 bases between them. The V gene's germline CDR1 is SGHTA and CDR2 FQGTGA. The length of the CDR3 is 14 residues. This chain's CDR3 is CASSPTPGYNEQFF. As DNA, the CDR3 is TGTGCCAGCAGCCCAACCCCAGGTTACAATGAGCAGTTCTTC.

The rearrangement uses TRBV28 and TRBJ2-6; D not resolved. This CDR3 has 13 residues. V lost 3 bases and J 4 bases, leaving 4 bases between the germline ends. CDR1 and CDR2 from the germline V gene are MDHEN and SYDVKM. The CDR3 is CASSLSGANVLTF. The CDR3 nucleotides are TGTGCCAGCAGTTTGAGCGGGGCCAACGTCCTGACTTTC.

This clone appeared a few times. This chain uses TRBV24-1 with TRBJ1-5; 8 bases match TRBD1. Germline CDR1 is KGHDR and CDR2 is SFDVKD. The V and J ends lost 6 bases and 3 bases, in that order; junction bases with no gene match: 6. The CDR3 runs 15 residues. As DNA, the CDR3 is TGTGCCACCAGTACCGGACAGGGCACCAATCAGCCCCAGCATTTT. It specifies CATSTGQGTNQPQHF.

The chain uses TRBV4-2 and TRBJ2-3, with 10 bases fitting TRBD2. Germline V gene sequence: CDR1 LGHNA, CDR2 YNFKEQ. CDR3 length: 18 amino acids. The V segment lost 4 bases and the J segment 9 bases; nucleotides outside the gene matches: 19. The DNA of the CDR3 is TGTGCCAGCAGCCCTCAGGAGGGTAGAGCGAGCGGGGGGGCGACGCAGTATTTT. As protein: CASSPQEGRASGGATQYF.

V is TRBV11-2 and J is TRBJ2-7; no firm D call. V dropped 4 bases and J dropped 0 bases, with 4 bases sitting between them. Per the germline V gene, CDR1 is SGHAT and CDR2 is FQNNGV. The length of the CDR3 is 12 residues. Here the CDR3 reads CASSSSSYEQYF. The CDR3 DNA reads TGTGCCAGCAGCTCTAGCTCCTACGAGCAGTACTTC.

This rearrangement joins TRBV20-1 to TRBJ2-3, with no clear D. V shed 6 bases and J shed 4 bases, with 8 bases lying between them. Germline assignment: CDR1 DFQATT and CDR2 SNEGSKA (reference sequence). The CDR3 runs 11 residues. CDR3 sequence reads: CSALQADTQYF. CDR3 DNA: TGCAGTGCCCTTCAGGCAGATACGCAGTATTTT.

This chain joins TRBV30 and TRBJ1-4; D not certain. The CDR3 totals 13 residues. V shed 0 bases and J shed 11 bases, with 13 bases lying between them. Germline values: CDR1 GTSNPN, CDR2 SVGIG (reference sequence). This CDR3 is CAWSVERAGKLFF. CDR3 nucleotide sequence: TGTGCCTGGAGTGTAGAACGAGCGGGGAAACTGTTTTTT.

The chain combines TRBV5-6 with TRBJ2-7; 12 bases fit TRBD1. Trimming removed 4 bases from V and 4 bases from J; junction bases left unmatched: 9. CDR1 and CDR2 (germline): SGHDT, YYEEEE. CDR3 length equals 16 residues. CDR3 sequence: CASSILPGQGAYEQYF. The CDR3 DNA follows: TGTGCCAGCAGCATACTCCCGGGACAGGGGGCGTACGAGCAGTACTTC. Combining the CDR3 with reference TRBV5-6 and TRBJ2-7 gives the whole variable domain DAGVTQSPTHLIKTRGQQVTLRCSPKSGHDTVSWYQQALGQGPQFIFQYYEEEERQRGNFPDRFSGHQFPNYSSELNVNALLLGDSALYLCASSILPGQGAYEQYFGPGTRLTVT.

The chain couples TRBV18 to TRBJ2-7; 9 nucleotides match TRBD1. V shed 3 bases and J 3 bases; nucleotides not matched to a gene: 9. The germline gives CDR1 KGHSH, CDR2 LQKENI. The CDR3 is made up of 16 amino acids. Here the CDR3 DNA reads TGTGCCAGCTCACCGCCGTGGGGGACAGGGAGCTACGAGCAGTACTTC. It specifies CASSPPWGTGSYEQYF. Supplemented by reference TRBV18 and TRBJ2-7, the full variable domain reads NAGVMQNPRHLVRRRGQEARLRCSPMKGHSHVYWYRQLPEEGLKFMVYLQKENIIDESGMPKERFSAEFPKEGPSILRIQQVVRGDSAAYFCASSPPWGTGSYEQYFGPGTRLTVT.

The gene calls are TRBV7-3 and TRBJ2-1, with D possibly TRBD2 on 6 matching bases. Germline V gene lookup returns CDR1 SGHTA and CDR2 FQGTGA. This CDR3 region has 15 residues. V was clipped by 0 bases and J by 6 bases, with 12 bases between them. The CDR3 DNA sequence: TGTGCCAGCAGCTTAACTTCGGGACTCCGCAATGAGCAGTTCTTC. Its protein is CASSLTSGLRNEQFF.

This clone has just one count. The chain links TRBV2 to TRBJ2-2; D is unresolved. The germline gives CDR1 SNHLY, CDR2 FYNNEI. CDR3 length equals 16 residues. Trimming cost V 5 bases and J 3 bases, with 16 bases left between them. CDR3 in amino acids: CASSPVGSRDTGELFF. The CDR3 DNA is TGTGCCAGCAGTCCGGTGGGCAGTCGAGACACCGGGGAGCTGTTTTTT.

This chain's CDR3 is CASSLGPGAKGAEAFF. The CDR3 DNA reads as TGTGCCAGCAGCTTAGGTCCAGGGGCTAAGGGGGCTGAAGCTTTCTTT. The V gene is TRBV7-3, the J gene TRBJ1-1, with D possibly being TRBD1 (6 bases). CDR3 length: 16 residues. Trimming shortened V by 2 bases and J by 6 bases, and 19 bases separated the two germline ends. Germline values: CDR1 SGHTA, CDR2 FQGTGA.

This clone has just a few counts. The chain carries TRBV7-3 and TRBJ2-6; D remains ambiguous. From germline, CDR1 is SGHTA and CDR2 FQGTGA. The CDR3 consists of 17 residues. V was shortened by 0 bases and J by 0 bases, with 9 bases between the two germline ends. The CDR3 reads CASSLTSGGSGANVLTF. The CDR3 DNA is TGTGCCAGCAGCTTAACTTCGGGTGGCTCTGGGGCCAACGTCCTGACTTTC.

The CDR3 here is CATSDERTGGDHQQFF. The DNA for the CDR3 is TGTGCCACCAGTGACGAAAGAACAGGGGGGGATCACCAGCAGTTCTTC. The chain has TRBV24-1 and TRBJ2-1; TRBD1 is a possible D gene (8 bases). The germline V gene encodes CDR1 KGHDR and CDR2 SFDVKD. V lost 4 bases and J 11 bases, leaving 23 bases between the germline ends. The CDR3 is 16 residues long.

The chain uses TRBV19 and TRBJ2-3; D perhaps matches TRBD2 (6 bases). This CDR3 is 13 amino acids long. The germline gives CDR1 LNHDA, CDR2 SQIVND (reference sequence). V lost 7 bases and J 3 bases, leaving 11 bases between the germline ends. The chain's CDR3 is CASKAGSTDTQYF. In nucleotides, the CDR3 is TGTGCCAGTAAGGCGGGAAGTACAGATACGCAGTATTTT.